Presented here are 27 T cell receptor beta chains from one specimen sequenced in a study of low-dose radiotherapy and immunotherapy resistance in tumors. As for time point: after trial treatment. The sample's treatment: LDRT plus nivolumab, ipilimumab, low-dose cyclophosphamide and aspirin (RACIN trial). Primers targeting TRAV and TRBV primed first-strand cDNA, covering alpha and beta chains. TCR amplification involved 20 PCR cycles with a constant-region primer and V-primer adapter. Each CDR3 protein gets one entry after TCRdb re-called the reads with MiXCR. The table includes tens of thousands of distinct CDR3 sequences, 20% detected once. The sample consisted of PBMCs, taken after low-dose radiotherapy plus immunotherapy. The receptors derive from a female donor with ovarian cancer.

On this clonotype itself: A far larger clone lies a single base away; this is likely a read error. V and J are TRBV1 and TRBJ2-3; no check of the table's D call, TRBD1, against the DNA was made. TRBV1 is shown as a pseudogene. The CDR3 is 17 residues long. In DNA, the CDR3 is TGCGCCAACAGCCAAGCCCATCGGCCCCTTCTCACAGATACGCAGTATTTT. Translating gives CANSQAHRPLLTDTQYF.

Many counts were recorded for this clonotype. The rearrangement links TRBV5-1 to TRBJ1-1; D remains unclear. CDR1 SGHRS and CDR2 YFSETQ come from the germline V gene. V lost 1 base to trimming and J lost 8 bases, with 12 bases between them. The CDR3 is 13 residues long. The DNA for the CDR3 is TGCGCCAGCAGCTTGACGGGAAACGGGGAAGCTTTCTTT. This translates into CASSLTGNGEAFF.

This clonotype was picked up many times. DNA for the CDR3: TGTGCCTGGAGTGTAACTAGCGGGGGCACAGATACGCAGTATTTT. Protein: CAWSVTSGGTDTQYF. The V call is TRBV30, the J call TRBJ2-3; TRBD2 matches at 10 bases. Germline lookup yields CDR1 GTSNPN and CDR2 SVGIG (reference sequence). J was trimmed by 1 base and V by 0 bases; bases with no gene match: 1. The CDR3 contains 15 residues.

This clonotype occurred many times. The V and J genes are TRBV5-1 and TRBJ2-1; 9 bases agree with TRBD1. With 2 bases clipped from V and 10 bases from J, the junction kept 13 bases outside the gene matches. CDR1 and CDR2 from the germline V gene are SGHRS and YFSETQ. CDR3 size: 16 residues. CDR3 region: CASSFQSGQGLGEQFF. The CDR3 DNA sequence: TGCGCCAGCAGCTTTCAGTCGGGACAGGGTTTGGGGGAGCAGTTCTTC.

This clonotype was picked up many times. The V gene is TRBV12-3 or TRBV12-4, the J gene TRBJ2-7; D might be TRBD1 (8 bases). This CDR3 is 15 amino acids long. Trimming stripped 1 base from V and 6 bases from J, with 16 bases between. The CDR3 region has the DNA TGTGCCAGCAGTTTAGGAGCGGGACAGGTCAGCGAGCAGTACTTC. Residues: CASSLGAGQVSEQYF.

Of note for this clonotype: It differs at one base from a far larger clone, so likely a read error. DNA for the CDR3: TGCGCCAGCAGCTTGGCCCTGGGACAGGGGAACGAGCAGTACTTC. Amino acids: CASSLALGQGNEQYF. The V gene is TRBV5-1, the J gene TRBJ2-7; 10 bases agree with TRBD1. The CDR3 extends over 15 amino acids. From germline, CDR1 is SGHRS and CDR2 YFSETQ. Trimming cost V 0 bases and J 5 bases; bases outside gene matches: 5.

This clonotype was seen repeatedly, ten times or more. The rearrangement uses TRBV7-3 and TRBJ1-1; unclear D gene. Trimming took 0 bases from V and 3 from J, leaving 5 bases between them. This CDR3 is built from 13 residues. Germline assignment: CDR1 SGHTA and CDR2 FQGTGA. The CDR3 reads CASSLTRHTEAFF. DNA for the CDR3: TGTGCCAGCAGCTTAACACGGCACACTGAAGCTTTCTTT.

This clonotype was seen at least ten times. This chain connects TRBV11-2 to TRBJ2-1; 10 positions agree with TRBD1. Unmatched junction bases numbered 6, after V lost 6 bases and J lost 10 bases. The CDR3 contains 13 residues. Germline CDR1 SGHAT, CDR2 FQNNGV. The CDR3 sequence is CASRVTGGREQFF. Here the CDR3 DNA reads TGTGCCAGCAGGGTGACAGGGGGCAGGGAGCAGTTCTTC.

This clonotype was detected ten times or more. This chain links TRBV6-6 with TRBJ2-1; 9 nucleotides line up with TRBD2. J was trimmed by 7 bases and V by 8 bases; bases with no gene match: 15. The CDR3 covers 16 residues. Germline CDR1 is MNHNY and CDR2 is SVGAGI (reference sequence). CDR3 protein: CASSLGGASGENEQFF. The CDR3 DNA reads TGTGCCAGCTCCTTAGGGGGGGCTAGCGGGGAAAATGAGCAGTTCTTC.

In this sample, this clonotype turned up many times. The chain has TRBV12-3 or TRBV12-4 and TRBJ2-5; no clear D. The V end was cut by 3 bases, the J end by 6 bases, with 5 bases between. The CDR3 is made up of 11 amino acids. The CDR3 sequence is CASSFEQTQYF. As DNA, the CDR3 is TGTGCCAGCAGTTTTGAACAGACCCAGTACTTC.

As concerns this clonotype: A read error may produce the germline difference seen at one junction end. The chain links TRBV7-2 to TRBJ1-1; D not resolved. This CDR3 contains 13 residues. Germline values: CDR1 SGHTA, CDR2 FQGNSA. As DNA, the CDR3 is TGTGCCAGCAGCCCCGGGGAGGTGATGGAAGTTTTCTTT. The encoded protein is CASSPGEVMEVFF.

The chain combines TRBV20-1 with TRBJ2-3; 15 bases are a match to TRBD2. The CDR3 loop spans 15 amino acids. Trimming cost V 1 base and J 6 bases; bases outside gene matches: 2. Per the germline V gene, CDR1 is DFQATT and CDR2 is SNEGSKA (reference sequence). The DNA for the CDR3 is TGCAGTGCTAGAGGGACTAGCGGGGGGGCGGATACGCAGTATTTT. It specifies CSARGTSGGADTQYF.

This clonotype has a count of ten or more. This chain uses TRBV27 with TRBJ1-5, with a weak D call TRBD1 (5 bases). Between the trimmed V and J ends, which lost 3 bases and 0 bases, there was a span of 15 bases. This CDR3 region has 17 residues. The V gene's germline CDR1 is MNHEY and CDR2 SMNVEV (reference sequence). In DNA form, the CDR3 reads TGTGCCAGCAGTTTTCGGGGGACTATCTATAGCAATCAGCCCCAGCATTTT. This translates into CASSFRGTIYSNQPQHF.

This clonotype was detected many times. V usage is TRBV4-3 and J usage is TRBJ2-3, with 9 bases aligning to TRBD1. CDR3 length: 19 amino acids. Germline CDR1 and CDR2: LGHNA and YSLEER. V dropped 0 bases and J dropped 3; count of bases not matched to a gene: 13. CDR3 in amino acids: CASSQDMAGQGFRTDTQYF. CDR3 coding DNA: TGCGCCAGCAGCCAAGATATGGCGGGACAGGGTTTTCGGACAGATACGCAGTATTTT.

A note on this clonotype: This could be a read error, since a much larger clone is one nucleotide away. The chain has TRBV3-1 and TRBJ2-1; TRBD1 is a possible D gene (6 bases). Germline V CDR1 and CDR2: LGHDT, YNNKEL (reference sequence). The CDR3 has 14 amino acids. The CDR3 sequence is CASNQVQGLYEQFF. In nucleotides, the CDR3 is TGTGCCAGCAACCAAGTTCAGGGGCTGTATGAGCAGTTCTTC.

The table lists this clonotype with many counts. This chain links TRBV4-3 with TRBJ1-4; 10 positions match TRBD1. Per the germline V gene, CDR1 is LGHNA and CDR2 is YSLEER. The CDR3 sequence is 15 residues long. Unmatched junction bases numbered 2, after V lost 3 bases and J lost 4 bases. Here the CDR3 DNA reads TGCGCCAGCAGCCAGGACAGGGGGAATAATGAAAAACTGTTTTTT. This codes for CASSQDRGNNEKLFF.

This clonotype was seen a handful of times. This sequence joins TRBV11-3 and TRBJ2-1; TRBD1 matches 8 bases. The germline gives CDR1 SGHNT, CDR2 YENEEA. J was trimmed by 1 base and V by 5 bases; bases with no gene match: 7. The CDR3 extends over 16 amino acids. CDR3 in amino acids: CASSKRQGISYNEQFF. The CDR3 nucleotides read TGTGCCAGCAGCAAAAGACAGGGGATTTCCTACAATGAGCAGTTCTTC. Based on the CDR3 plus reference TRBV11-3 and TRBJ2-1, the full variable domain is EAGVVQSPRYKIIEKKQPVAFWCNPISGHNTLYWYLQNLGQGPELLIRYENEEAVDDSQLPKDRFSAERLKGVDSTLKIQPAELGDSAVYLCASSKRQGISYNEQFFGPGTRLTVL.

In this sample, this clonotype turned up many times. V is TRBV5-1 and J is TRBJ1-2; D might be TRBD1 (6 bases). Germline V gives CDR1 SGHRS, CDR2 YFSETQ. The CDR3 has 13 amino acids. The ends were cut back, 7 bases at V and 8 bases at J, with 18 bases in the middle. DNA of the CDR3: TGCGCCAGCGGCAGGGGACAAACGCTGGGCTACACCTTC. Residues: CASGRGQTLGYTF. The whole variable domain, remainder taken from reference TRBV5-1 and TRBJ1-2, is KAGVTQTPRYLIKTRGQQVTLSCSPISGHRSVSWYQQTPGQGLQFLFEYFSETQRNKGNFPGRFSGRQFSNSRSEMNVSTLELGDSALYLCASGRGQTLGYTFGSGTRLTVV.

In this sample, this clonotype turned up many times. CDR3 nucleotide sequence: TGCAGCGTTACTCCTAGGACAGGAAATCTTGAAAAACTGTTTTTT. Protein sequence: CSVTPRTGNLEKLFF. The chain couples TRBV29-1 to TRBJ1-4, with 7 bases lining up with TRBD1. The CDR3 runs to 15 residues. The V segment lost 5 bases and the J segment 7 bases; nucleotides outside the gene matches: 13. From germline, CDR1 is SQVTM and CDR2 ANQGSEA.

This chain connects TRBV28 to TRBJ1-4, with a tentative D call TRBD1 (5 bases). Looked up from germline, CDR1 is MDHEN and CDR2 is SYDVKM. Trimming removed 4 bases at V and 7 bases at J, with 16 bases between. CDR3 length: 15 amino acids. CDR3 in amino acids: CASSSPRRGSEKLFF. The CDR3 DNA follows: TGTGCCAGCAGTTCCCCGCGAAGGGGTTCTGAAAAACTGTTTTTT.

This clonotype was counted ten times or more. The gene calls are TRBV4-1 and TRBJ1-6; D ambiguous. The CDR3 is 16 amino acids. CDR1 and CDR2 (germline): MGHRA, YSYEKL. V was shortened by 0 bases and J by 3 bases, with 9 bases between the two germline ends. CDR3 nucleotide sequence: TGCGCCAGCAGCCAAGAGGCCAGAGTCTATAATTCACCCCTCCACTTT. Its translation: CASSQEARVYNSPLHF.

This clonotype was seen ten or more times. This chain links TRBV11-2 with TRBJ2-5; 10 bases map to TRBD2. Germline V gene data show CDR1 as SGHAT and CDR2 as FQNNGV. Trimming took 8 bases from V and 1 from J; bases not matched to a gene: 7. This CDR3 has 15 amino acids. The CDR3 nucleotides read TGTGCCAGCGGTAACCGACTAGCGGGCCAAGAGACCCAGTACTTC. Translating it yields CASGNRLAGQETQYF.

The table lists this clonotype with many counts. CDR3 coding DNA: TGTGCCAGCAGCATGAAGATATACCAGGGCGTCGGGGCTTTCTTT. This sequence encodes CASSMKIYQGVGAFF. The chain joins TRBV2 to TRBJ1-1, with TRBD1 as a possible D gene (5 bases). Germline V gives CDR1 SNHLY, CDR2 FYNNEI. V gave up 6 bases and J gave up 11 bases, with 25 bases separating them. This CDR3 comprises 15 residues.

This clonotype was observed at least ten times. The rearrangement joins TRBV28 to TRBJ2-5, with 8 bases lining up with TRBD1. The CDR3 is made up of 16 amino acids. The germline CDR1 and CDR2 sequences are MDHEN and SYDVKM. V trimming: 5 bases; J trimming: 4 bases; junction bases outside the gene matches: 12. This CDR3 reads CASSPGDRGALETQYF. The CDR3 DNA reads as TGTGCCAGCAGTCCAGGCGACAGGGGCGCCTTAGAGACCCAGTACTTC.

J is TRBJ1-1 and V is TRBV6-2 or TRBV6-3, with unresolved D. The CDR3 contains 13 residues. Trimming cost V 9 bases and J 6 bases, with 17 bases left between them. The germline gives CDR1 MNHEY, CDR2 SVGEGT. For the CDR3, the DNA is TGTGCCAGTTCTCCCGATCCGGCAGCTGAAGCTTTCTTT. Protein: CASSPDPAAEAFF.

At least ten counts were recorded for this clonotype. V gene TRBV19 combines with J gene TRBJ1-2; 8 bases align to TRBD1. The CDR3 has 17 amino acids. J lost 5 bases, V lost 5 bases, and 16 bases had no gene match. CDR1 and CDR2 from the germline V gene are LNHDA and SQIVND (reference sequence). For the CDR3, the DNA is TGTGCCAGTAGTCCCCGGGACAGGCCCGTAGTTAAGTATGGCTACACCTTC. It is translated as CASSPRDRPVVKYGYTF.

This clonotype appeared a few times. A read error likely explains this, since a far larger clone differs by one base. The rearrangement joins TRBV6-2 or TRBV6-3 to TRBJ2-2; D is unclear. The germline V gene has CDR1 MNHEY and CDR2 SVGEGT. Deletions cut 5 bases from V and 1 base from J, with 11 bases between. The CDR3 is made up of 15 amino acids. CDR3 protein: CASSEPRQNTGELFF. CDR3 coding DNA: TGTGCCAGCAGTGAACCTAGACAGAACACCGGGGAGCTGTTTTTT.